This TCR beta chain was captured by sequencing in a study of blood T cell repertoires in COVID-19. In the study overall: COVID-19 samples collected from the United States, Italy and Spain covered acute and convalescent phases. T cells, B-cell-depleted T cells, or PBMCs supplied cDNA or gDNA.

Source study methods: It was from reference gene primer amplification that nucleated cell counts were estimated. TCRdb's copy holds only in-frame clones and misses some; the assay was immunoSEQ multiplex PCR. V and J calls and clone size are copied from that table; D and trimming were computed from the DNA. The repertoire holds about 140,000 clones, with roughly 80% as singletons. The CDR3 runs to 13 residues. The J segment lost 10 bases and the V segment lost 2 bases, leaving 5 bases of the junction unmatched. Germline V lookup: CDR1 GTSNPN, CDR2 SVGIG (reference sequence). The sequenced sample was peripheral blood. This receptor was taken from a man aged 50 to 59 with acute or convalescent COVID-19. The V gene is TRBV30, the J gene TRBJ2-1; 10 nucleotides align to TRBD2. The CDR3 nucleotides read TGTGCCTGGAGTCCCACTAGCGGGGCCGAGCAGTTCTTC. It codes for CAWSPTSGAEQFF.